This TCR beta chain came from a study of glioma-infiltrating T cells. V gave up 0 bases and J gave up 6 bases, with 17 bases separating them. Germline-derived CDR1 and CDR2 are DFQATT and SNEGSKA (reference sequence). This CDR3 is 15 amino acids long. Study conclusions and caveats: Very few CDR3 sequences were shared between tissue and blood.

The iRepertoire nested amplicon-rescue multiplex PCR amplified TCR alpha and beta CDR3s from RNA. TCRdb redid the calling of the multiplex PCR reads with MiXCR, one entry per CDR3 protein. The repertoire holds roughly 200,000 distinct CDR3 sequences, with 25% to 35% as singletons. This clonotype was counted many times. Its specificity is not known. This chain links TRBV20-1 with TRBJ1-1; D not certain. The sequence was collected from a human donor with low-grade glioma or glioblastoma, undergoing nonglioma brain surgery, or in good health (not recorded which). Specimen: glioma tissue, nonneoplastic brain tissue, or PBMCs (not recorded which). Here the CDR3 DNA reads TGCAGTGCTAGAGACCCCGGCAATTCCGGAGCTGAAGCTTTCTTT. It translates to CSARDPGNSGAEAFF.